The 31 T cell receptor beta chains presented below share a single source sample, sequenced in a study of shared clonotypes between healthy human individuals. Naive CD8 cells lacked CD45RO, underwent positive selection for CCR7 and left out terminally differentiated effector memory CD45RA+ cells. The protocol was immunoSEQ multiplex PCR, while the TCRdb copy is restricted to in-frame clones and leaves out a portion. The repertoire holds hundreds of thousands of clones, with roughly 96% as singletons. The sample consisted of naive CD8+ T cells sorted from blood. The receptors were sampled from a woman aged 25-40 years in good health.

V and J are TRBV9 and TRBJ1-3; D is ambiguous. Per the germline V gene, CDR1 is SGDLS and CDR2 is YYNGEE. Trimming cost V 1 base and J 1 base, with 9 bases left between them. This CDR3 comprises 15 residues. Here the CDR3 DNA reads TGTGCCAGCAGCGTAACAGAACTTTCTGGAAACACCATATATTTT. It is translated as CASSVTELSGNTIYF.

The genes are TRBV28 and TRBJ2-1, with D perhaps matching TRBD1 (5 bases). Germline CDR1 is MDHEN and CDR2 is SYDVKM. The CDR3 sequence is 14 residues long. Trimming pared 6 bases from V and 0 bases from J, leaving 9 bases between. The CDR3 DNA sequence: TGTGCCAGCAGACATGACAGCTCCTACAATGAGCAGTTCTTC. Translating it yields CASRHDSSYNEQFF.

J is TRBJ2-5 and V is TRBV7-2, with TRBD2 matching over 9 bases. The tail of the sequence fits TRBJ2-7 better, so the J call may be wrong. CDR1 and CDR2 from the germline V gene are SGHTA and FQGNSA. The CDR3 has 17 residues. In nucleotides, the CDR3 is TGTGCCAGCAGCTTAGCGGGGTGGCGGGAGGGCCCCTACGAGCAGTACTTC. Its protein product is CASSLAGWREGPYEQYF.

This sequence joins TRBV7-9 and TRBJ2-2, with unresolved D. The germline V and J ends were trimmed by 3 bases and 5 bases, with 13 bases remaining between them. This CDR3 region has 15 residues. Looked up from germline, CDR1 is SEHNR and CDR2 is FQNEAQ (reference sequence). The CDR3 region has the DNA TGTGCCAGCAGCTTTGCGGAAGAGGTAACCGGGGAGCTGTTTTTT. Residues: CASSFAEEVTGELFF.

Only one count was recorded for this clone. CDR3 loop: CASSYRQGAYYEQYF. The DNA of the CDR3 is TGTGCCAGCAGCTACCGACAGGGGGCGTATTACGAGCAGTACTTC. V is TRBV5-4 and J is TRBJ2-7; 10 bases are a match to TRBD1. Germline V gives CDR1 SGHNT, CDR2 YYREEE (reference sequence). The CDR3 length is 15 residues. V lost 3 bases to trimming and J lost 4 bases; unmatched junction nucleotides: 7.

As to this clone: Other DNA sequences in this specimen translate into the identical CDR3. The chain links TRBV27 to TRBJ2-2; D not resolved. The CDR3 covers 12 residues. Germline V gives CDR1 MNHEY, CDR2 SMNVEV (reference sequence). Trimming took off 0 bases at V and 4 bases at J, with 0 bases between the two ends. The CDR3: CASSLSTGELFF. In nucleotides, the CDR3 is TGTGCCAGCAGTTTATCCACCGGGGAGCTGTTTTTT.

This chain uses TRBV4-2 with TRBJ2-3; D uncertain. Germline V lookup: CDR1 LGHNA, CDR2 YNFKEQ. This CDR3 has 14 amino acids. Trimming took 1 base from V and 1 from J, leaving 6 bases between them. The CDR3 DNA reads TGTGCCAGCAGCCAAGTGCTGGGCACAGATACGCAGTATTTT. Protein: CASSQVLGTDTQYF.

This chain links TRBV5-1 with TRBJ2-7, with TRBD1 matching over 7 bases. There are 13 residues in the CDR3. Unmatched junction bases numbered 5, after V lost 4 bases and J lost 4 bases. The germline V gene has CDR1 SGHRS and CDR2 YFSETQ. CDR3 sequence: CASSPTTGYEQYF. DNA of the CDR3: TGCGCCAGCAGCCCGACGACAGGGTACGAGCAGTACTTC.

The genes are TRBV4-1 and TRBJ2-5, with a tentative D call TRBD2 (5 bases). The end of the DNA fits TRBJ2-7 better, so the J call may be wrong. This CDR3 contains 18 residues. Germline V gives CDR1 MGHRA, CDR2 YSYEKL. The CDR3: CASSQEEDFAGAPYEQYF. CDR3 DNA: TGCGCCAGCAGCCAAGAGGAGGATTTCGCGGGCGCTCCCTACGAGCAGTACTTC.

To note about this clone: The same CDR3 also results from other DNA sequences found in this sample. This chain connects TRBV9 to TRBJ1-2; tentatively, D is TRBD1 (6 bases). The V gene's germline CDR1 is SGDLS and CDR2 YYNGEE. The CDR3 sequence is 12 residues long. V lost 0 bases to trimming and J lost 8 bases, with 8 bases between them. The CDR3 DNA is TGTGCCAGCAGCGTAGGAGGGGGAGGCTACACCTTC. This gives the protein CASSVGGGGYTF.

This chain joins TRBV27 and TRBJ1-5, with 9 positions matching TRBD1. Germline V gene sequence: CDR1 MNHEY, CDR2 SMNVEV (reference sequence). The CDR3 sequence is 15 residues long. Unmatched junction bases numbered 4, after V lost 6 bases and J lost 1 base. CDR3 sequence: CASSNDRGSNQPQHF. In DNA, the CDR3 is TGTGCCAGCAGCAATGACAGGGGGAGCAATCAGCCCCAGCATTTT.

This chain connects TRBV5-1 to TRBJ2-2, with D possibly TRBD1 on 6 matching bases. V was cut by 2 bases and J by 4 bases, with 18 bases left in between. CDR1 and CDR2 from the germline V gene are SGHRS and YFSETQ. This CDR3 has 17 residues. The CDR3: CASSLNRTGHITGELFF. Here the CDR3 DNA reads TGCGCCAGCAGCTTAAACCGGACGGGACATATCACCGGGGAGCTGTTTTTT.

The chain couples TRBV2 to TRBJ1-3; D is undetermined. The V and J ends lost 4 bases and 0 bases respectively, with 19 bases between them. Germline CDR1 reads SNHLY; CDR2 reads FYNNEI. This CDR3 has 18 amino acids. The CDR3 sequence: CASSGSPFKPSSGNTIYF. As DNA, the CDR3 is TGTGCCAGCAGTGGATCCCCATTCAAGCCCAGCTCTGGAAACACCATATATTTT.

The table lists this clone with a count of one. The chain carries TRBV28 and TRBJ2-1, with a possible D match to TRBD2 (6 bases). The V and J ends lost 10 bases and 4 bases respectively, with 17 bases between them. The CDR3 covers 14 residues. Per the germline V gene, CDR1 is MDHEN and CDR2 is SYDVKM. CDR3 coding DNA: TGTGCCACCTGGGCGGGGTCCTCGTACAATGAGCAGTTCTTC. As protein: CATWAGSSYNEQFF.

Points on this clone: Different DNA sequences within this sample yield the same CDR3. The chain joins TRBV27 to TRBJ1-3, with D perhaps TRBD1 (6 bases). Trimming stripped 2 bases from V and 1 base from J, with 6 bases between. Germline assignment: CDR1 MNHEY and CDR2 SMNVEV (reference sequence). The CDR3 is 14 amino acids. The CDR3 spells CASSLGQSGNTIYF. As DNA, the CDR3 is TGTGCCAGCAGTTTAGGACAGTCTGGAAACACCATATATTTT.

This chain links TRBV25-1 with TRBJ2-5; TRBD2 matches 7 bases. The junction had 7 bases not matched to a gene; V was cut back by 8 bases and J by 10 bases. Germline CDR1 is MGHDK and CDR2 is SYGVNS. The CDR3 has 11 amino acids. The CDR3 region is CASRQGRDQYF. In nucleotides, the CDR3 is TGTGCCAGCCGCCAAGGGAGGGACCAGTACTTC.

This sequence joins TRBV5-4 and TRBJ1-2; 9 bases line up with TRBD1. From germline, CDR1 is SGHNT and CDR2 YYREEE (reference sequence). The CDR3 runs to 15 residues. V gave up 1 base and J gave up 8 bases; unmatched junction bases: 9. CDR3 DNA sequence: TGTGCCAGCAGCTTGCTTGAACAGGGGGCGGAGGGCTACACCTTC. Encoded protein: CASSLLEQGAEGYTF. The entire variable domain, with the rest obtained from reference TRBV5-4 and TRBJ1-2, is as follows: ETGVTQSPTHLIKTRGQQVTLRCSSQSGHNTVSWYQQALGQGPQFIFQYYREEENGRGNFPPRFSGLQFPNYSSELNVNALELDDSALYLCASSLLEQGAEGYTFGSGTRLTVV.

The V gene is TRBV28, the J gene TRBJ1-5, with 11 bases identical to TRBD1. CDR1 MDHEN and CDR2 SYDVKM come from the germline V gene. With V trimmed by 4 bases and J by 3 bases, 8 bases remained unmatched. The CDR3 sequence is 17 residues long. The CDR3 coding sequence is TGTGCCAGCAGTTATGGACAGGGGGCAGGGAACAATCAGCCCCAGCATTTT. This gives the protein CASSYGQGAGNNQPQHF.

In regard to this clone: In the same sample, other DNA sequences code for this CDR3. The gene calls are TRBV2 and TRBJ2-1; D gene ambiguous. Trimming removed 6 bases at V and 3 bases at J, with 3 bases between. Germline assignment: CDR1 SNHLY and CDR2 FYNNEI. There are 11 residues in the CDR3. The CDR3 sequence: CASRGYNEQFF. The CDR3 DNA follows: TGTGCCAGCAGGGGCTACAATGAGCAGTTCTTC.

The chain is built from TRBV30 and TRBJ2-1; 11 bases align to TRBD2. The germline V gene has CDR1 GTSNPN and CDR2 SVGIG (reference sequence). The V gene end was trimmed by 5 bases and the J gene end by 6 bases; junction bases not matched to a gene: 6. CDR3 size: 14 residues. Here the CDR3 reads CAWETSGVSNEQFF. The CDR3 region has the DNA TGTGCCTGGGAGACTAGCGGGGTCTCCAATGAGCAGTTCTTC.

The chain is built from TRBV5-6 and TRBJ1-1, with 7 bases matching TRBD1. CDR3 length equals 13 residues. With 4 bases clipped from V and 10 bases from J, the junction kept 10 bases outside the gene matches. Per the germline V gene, CDR1 is SGHDT and CDR2 is YYEEEE. The DNA for the CDR3 is TGTGCCAGCAGCCAGGGGACAGTGGGGCGAGCTTTCTTT. This gives the protein CASSQGTVGRAFF.

The rearrangement joins TRBV2 to TRBJ1-1; D not certain. The germline CDR1 and CDR2 sequences are SNHLY and FYNNEI. There are 14 residues in the CDR3. V was shortened by 8 bases and J by 4 bases, with 17 bases between the two germline ends. The CDR3 reads CASSPILVGTEAFF. The CDR3 DNA reads as TGTGCCAGCTCACCGATTTTGGTTGGCACTGAAGCTTTCTTT.

The rearrangement joins TRBV29-1 to TRBJ2-1; tentative D call: TRBD2 (7 bases). Trimming pared 4 bases from V and 8 bases from J, leaving 12 bases between. This CDR3 has 12 amino acids. CDR1 and CDR2 from the germline V gene are SQVTM and ANQGSEA. DNA for the CDR3: TGCAGCGTTGGGGGGGGCGGTTATGAGCAGTTCTTC. It specifies CSVGGGGYEQFF.

The chain combines TRBV5-4 with TRBJ2-7, with a tentative D call TRBD2 (6 bases). The V gene's germline CDR1 is SGHNT and CDR2 YYREEE (reference sequence). The CDR3 contains 16 residues. Deletions cut 3 bases from V and 0 bases from J, with 16 bases between. DNA of the CDR3: TGTGCCAGCAGCTCCCGGACACGGGGGACCTCCTACGAGCAGTACTTC. This encodes CASSSRTRGTSYEQYF.

The rearrangement joins TRBV6-5 to TRBJ1-1; D perhaps matches TRBD1 (6 bases). V was pared by 5 bases and J by 4 bases, with 14 bases between. This CDR3 is built from 14 residues. Per germline, CDR1 MNHEY and CDR2 SVGAGI. CDR3 bases: TGTGCCAGCAGTACACAGGGAGGGAGCACTGAAGCTTTCTTT. Protein sequence: CASSTQGGSTEAFF.

V and J are TRBV6-1 and TRBJ1-2; D not certain. Germline-derived CDR1 and CDR2 are MNHNS and SASEGT. The CDR3 is made up of 17 amino acids. The germline V and J ends were trimmed by 1 base and 5 bases, with 20 bases remaining between them. CDR3 protein: CASSEVGPLRGMYGYTF. The DNA for the CDR3 is TGTGCCAGCAGTGAAGTTGGCCCCCTTCGGGGTATGTATGGCTACACCTTC.

This clone showed up just once. This sequence joins TRBV5-4 and TRBJ1-1, with 11 bases matching TRBD1. The germline V gene encodes CDR1 SGHNT and CDR2 YYREEE (reference sequence). V was clipped by 4 bases and J by 5 bases; unmatched bases: 4. CDR3 length equals 14 residues. This chain's CDR3 is CASSLGQGATEAFF. The CDR3 nucleotides read TGTGCCAGCAGCCTTGGACAGGGGGCGACTGAAGCTTTCTTT.

V usage is TRBV27 and J usage is TRBJ1-2, with a possible D match to TRBD1 (6 bases). The V end lost 6 bases, the J end lost 5 bases, and 16 bases lay between the germline ends. The CDR3 covers 14 residues. The germline V gene encodes CDR1 MNHEY and CDR2 SMNVEV (reference sequence). The CDR3 coding sequence is TGTGCCAGCAGACCCCGGACAGAGTTATATGGCTACACCTTC. This sequence encodes CASRPRTELYGYTF.

The V and J genes are TRBV27 and TRBJ2-7; TRBD2 is a possible D gene (7 bases). V lost 5 bases, J lost 4 bases, and 18 bases lay in between. Per germline, CDR1 MNHEY and CDR2 SMNVEV (reference sequence). There are 15 residues in the CDR3. CDR3 DNA: TGTGCCAGCAGTACAGAACAGGGAGGGACGTACGAGCAGTACTTC. Translated: CASSTEQGGTYEQYF.

V usage is TRBV10-2 and J usage is TRBJ1-1; D possibly corresponds to TRBD1 (5 bases). Germline lookup yields CDR1 WSHSY and CDR2 SAAADI. V was pared by 10 bases and J by 4 bases, with 22 bases between. This CDR3 is built from 15 residues. CDR3 amino acids: CATTVGDSLGTEAFF. The CDR3 bases are TGCGCCACCACTGTGGGGGATTCCCTGGGCACTGAAGCTTTCTTT.

The rearrangement links TRBV19 to TRBJ1-3, with D possibly matching TRBD1 (6 bases). Deletions cut 5 bases from V and 3 bases from J, with 17 bases between. The CDR3 is 16 residues long. Germline values: CDR1 LNHDA, CDR2 SQIVND (reference sequence). The CDR3 DNA is TGTGCCAGTAGTTTGACAGGAACTAACATTGGAAACACCATATATTTT. Its translation is CASSLTGTNIGNTIYF.